Shown below are 10 T cell receptor beta chains from a single sample sequenced in a study of blood T cells in healthy people across ages. A second PCR, run for roughly 7 to 12 cycles, used a sample-barcoded 5' primer plus a J-beta primer mix. TCRdb independently ran MiXCR on the 5' RACE reads; one entry per CDR3 protein. The data show fewer than 2 million distinct CDR3 sequences, 35% to 50% seen once. Sample: blood. The receptor source for this set is a human donor in good health.

CDR3 DNA sequence: TGTGCCAGCAGCTCAGACAAAGGGTCTGGGGCCAACGTCCTGACTTTC. Its translation is CASSSDKGSGANVLTF. J is TRBJ2-6 and V is TRBV9; D is undetermined. The germline V gene has CDR1 SGDLS and CDR2 YYNGEE. V lost 4 bases, J lost 1 base, and 12 bases lay in between. CDR3 size: 16 residues.

This sequence joins TRBV7-9 and TRBJ2-1; TRBD1 is a possible D gene (6 bases). In germline, CDR1 is SEHNR, CDR2 FQNEAQ (reference sequence). The CDR3 totals 16 residues. The V end lost 3 bases, the J end lost 2 bases, and 14 bases lay between the germline ends. The CDR3 DNA is TGTGCCAGCAGCTTCCCTATCGGACAGCCCTACAATGAGCAGTTCTTC. It yields the protein CASSFPIGQPYNEQFF.

This clonotype was counted only a few times. The rearrangement uses TRBV4-1 and TRBJ2-4; 11 nucleotides align to TRBD2. The CDR3 consists of 15 residues. V lost 0 bases, J lost 15 bases, and 10 bases stayed unmatched. Germline CDR1 is MGHRA and CDR2 is YSYEKL. The CDR3 protein is CASSQEARGLAVWYF. CDR3 DNA: TGCGCCAGCAGCCAAGAGGCTAGGGGACTAGCGGTTTGGTACTTC.

The chain has TRBV14 and TRBJ2-7; the match to TRBD1 covers 7 bases. V lost 4 bases, J lost 7 bases, and 7 bases stayed unmatched. From germline, CDR1 is SGHDN and CDR2 FVKESK. This CDR3 is built from 13 residues. CDR3 loop: CASSRQTGLEQYF. CDR3 DNA: TGTGCCAGCAGCCGGCAGACAGGGCTTGAGCAGTACTTC.

This chain uses TRBV6-6 with TRBJ2-3; D possibly uses TRBD1 or TRBD2 (5 bases each). There are 12 residues in the CDR3. Germline CDR1 reads MNHNY; CDR2 reads SVGAGI (reference sequence). The V end lost 6 bases, the J end lost 4 bases, and 8 bases lay between the germline ends. The CDR3, as DNA: TGTGCCAGCAGGGGACCCCCAGATACGCAGTATTTT. Its translation is CASRGPPDTQYF.

About this clonotype itself: Being one base from a much bigger clone, this may be a read error. This chain connects TRBV29-1 to TRBJ2-7, with TRBD1 identical over 8 bases. Germline V gene sequence: CDR1 SQVTM, CDR2 ANQGSEA. The CDR3 contains 11 residues. The DNA for the CDR3 is TGCAGCGTCAATACAGGGGGTGAGCGGTACTTC. Encoded protein: CSVNTGGERYF.

The chain joins TRBV5-1 to TRBJ2-1; perhaps TRBD2 as D (5 bases). The J call is uncertain, as TRBJ2-7 better fits the DNA end. Germline-derived CDR1 and CDR2 are SGHRS and YFSETQ. This CDR3 is 15 amino acids long. The CDR3 DNA reads as TGCGCCAGCAGGGGTTCACTAGGGAGATCCTACGAGCAGTACTTC. It specifies CASRGSLGRSYEQYF.

In this sample, this clonotype turned up many times. The chain carries TRBV7-6 and TRBJ2-5, with 8 bases identical to TRBD2. The J call may be mistaken, given a closer DNA end match to TRBJ2-7. The CDR3 sequence is 17 residues long. Germline V gives CDR1 SGHVS, CDR2 FNYEAQ. CDR3 nucleotide sequence: TGTGCCAGCAGCGCGCATCTACGGAGCGGGGGATCTAACGAGCAGTACTTC. Translation gives CASSAHLRSGGSNEQYF.

This clonotype was recorded once. This chain uses TRBV7-2 with TRBJ1-6; D unresolved. V dropped 2 bases and J dropped 10 bases, with 18 bases sitting between them. Germline-derived CDR1 and CDR2 are SGHTA and FQGNSA. This CDR3 has 16 amino acids. CDR3 nucleotide sequence: TGTGCCAGCAGCTTATTGCCCCATAGGGAAGGATCACCCCTCCACTTT. Amino acid sequence: CASSLLPHREGSPLHF. Complete variable domain (other parts from reference TRBV7-2 and TRBJ1-6): GAGVSQSPSNKVTEKGKDVELRCDPISGHTALYWYRQSLGQGLEFLIYFQGNSAPDKSGLPSDRFSAERTGGSVSTLTIQRTQQEDSAVYLCASSLLPHREGSPLHFGNGTRLTVT.

This clonotype was observed many times. V and J are TRBV7-2 and TRBJ1-6, with a tentative D call TRBD1 (5 bases). Looked up from germline, CDR1 is SGHTA and CDR2 is FQGNSA. Trimming stripped 0 bases from V and 3 bases from J, with 6 bases between. This CDR3 is 15 amino acids long. The CDR3 protein is CASSLATVYNSPLHF. DNA for the CDR3: TGTGCCAGCAGCTTAGCGACAGTCTATAATTCACCCCTCCACTTT.